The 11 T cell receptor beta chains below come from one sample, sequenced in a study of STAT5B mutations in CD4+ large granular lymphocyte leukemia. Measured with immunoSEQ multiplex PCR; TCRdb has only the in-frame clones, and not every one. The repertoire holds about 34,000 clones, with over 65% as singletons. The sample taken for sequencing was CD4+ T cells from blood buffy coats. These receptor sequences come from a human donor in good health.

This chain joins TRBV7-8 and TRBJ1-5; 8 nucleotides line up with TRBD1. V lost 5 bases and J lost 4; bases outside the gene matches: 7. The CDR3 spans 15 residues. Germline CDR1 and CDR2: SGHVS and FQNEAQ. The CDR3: CASSRTGFPNQPQHF. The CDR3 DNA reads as TGTGCCAGCAGCCGGACAGGGTTCCCTAATCAGCCCCAGCATTTT.

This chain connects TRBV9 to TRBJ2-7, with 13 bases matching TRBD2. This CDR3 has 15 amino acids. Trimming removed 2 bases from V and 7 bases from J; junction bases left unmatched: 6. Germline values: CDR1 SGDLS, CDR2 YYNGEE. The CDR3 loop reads CASSVGLAGVGEQYF. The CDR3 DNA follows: TGTGCCAGCAGCGTCGGACTAGCGGGGGTAGGGGAGCAGTACTTC.

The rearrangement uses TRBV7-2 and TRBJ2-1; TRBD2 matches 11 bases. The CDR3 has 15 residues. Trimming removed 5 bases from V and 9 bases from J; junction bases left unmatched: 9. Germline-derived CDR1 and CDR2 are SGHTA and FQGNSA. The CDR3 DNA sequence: TGTGCCAGCAGCCCTGGGGTAGCGGGGGGGCGTGAGCAGTTCTTC. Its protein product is CASSPGVAGGREQFF.

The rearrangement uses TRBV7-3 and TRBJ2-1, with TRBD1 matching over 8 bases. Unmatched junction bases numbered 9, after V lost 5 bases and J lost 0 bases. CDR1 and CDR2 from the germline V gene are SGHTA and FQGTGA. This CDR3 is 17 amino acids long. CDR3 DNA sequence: TGTGCCAGCAGCCCCTTAGACAGGGGTTTCTCCTACAATGAGCAGTTCTTC. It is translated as CASSPLDRGFSYNEQFF. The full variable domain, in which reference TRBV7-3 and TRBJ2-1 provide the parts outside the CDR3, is GAGVSQTPSNKVTEKGKYVELRCDPISGHTALYWYRQSLGQGPEFLIYFQGTGAADDSGLPNDRFFAVRPEGSVSTLKIQRTERGDSAVYLCASSPLDRGFSYNEQFFGPGTRLTVL.

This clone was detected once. The chain's CDR3 is CASSGRLGSYNEQFF. The CDR3 DNA sequence: TGTGCCAGCAGCGGCAGACTGGGCTCCTACAATGAGCAGTTCTTC. The chain couples TRBV9 to TRBJ2-1; D call uncertain. Per the germline V gene, CDR1 is SGDLS and CDR2 is YYNGEE. The CDR3 is 15 amino acids. Trimming pared 3 bases from V and 0 bases from J, leaving 10 bases between. The whole variable domain, remainder taken from reference TRBV9 and TRBJ2-1, is DSGVTQTPKHLITATGQRVTLRCSPRSGDLSVYWYQQSLDQGLQFLIQYYNGEERAKGNILERFSAQQFPDLHSELNLSSLELGDSALYFCASSGRLGSYNEQFFGPGTRLTVL.

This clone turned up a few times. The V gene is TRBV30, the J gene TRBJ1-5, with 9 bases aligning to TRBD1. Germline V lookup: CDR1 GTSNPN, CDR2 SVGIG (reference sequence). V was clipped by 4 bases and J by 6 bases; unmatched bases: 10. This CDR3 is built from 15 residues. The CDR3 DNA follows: TGTGCCTGGAAACCCCGGACAGGGGAGGGTCAGCCCCAGCATTTT. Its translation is CAWKPRTGEGQPQHF. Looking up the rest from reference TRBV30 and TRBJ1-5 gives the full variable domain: SQTIHQWPATLVQPVGSPLSLECTVEGTSNPNLYWYRQAAGRGLQLLFYSVGIGQISSEVPQNLSASRPQDRQFILSSKKLLLSDSGFYLCAWKPRTGEGQPQHFGDGTRLSIL.

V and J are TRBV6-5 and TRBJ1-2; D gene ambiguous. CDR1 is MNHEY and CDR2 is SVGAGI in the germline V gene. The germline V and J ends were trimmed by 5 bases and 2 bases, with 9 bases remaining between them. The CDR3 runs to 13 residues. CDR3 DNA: TGTGCCAGCAGTCCAGACCTAAACTATGGCTACACCTTC. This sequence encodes CASSPDLNYGYTF.

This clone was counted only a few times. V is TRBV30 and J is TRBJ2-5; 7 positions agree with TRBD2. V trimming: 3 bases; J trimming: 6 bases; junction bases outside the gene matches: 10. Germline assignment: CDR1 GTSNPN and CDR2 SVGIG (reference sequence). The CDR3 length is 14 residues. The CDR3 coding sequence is TGTGCCTGGAGCCGGGGACCGGGGGGAAAGACCCAGTACTTC. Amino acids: CAWSRGPGGKTQYF.

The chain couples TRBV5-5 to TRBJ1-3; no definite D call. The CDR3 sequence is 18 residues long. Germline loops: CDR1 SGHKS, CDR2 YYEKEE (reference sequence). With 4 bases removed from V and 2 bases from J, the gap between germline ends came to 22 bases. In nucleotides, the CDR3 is TGTGCCAGCAGCCCCATAGGTGGAAACAGAGGCGCTGGAAACACCATATATTTT. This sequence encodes CASSPIGGNRGAGNTIYF.

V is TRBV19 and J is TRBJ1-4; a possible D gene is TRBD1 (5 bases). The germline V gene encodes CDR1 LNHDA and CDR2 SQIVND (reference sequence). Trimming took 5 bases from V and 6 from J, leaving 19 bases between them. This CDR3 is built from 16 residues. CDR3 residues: CASSPINDSPYEKLFF. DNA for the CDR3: TGTGCCAGTAGTCCCATAAACGACAGCCCCTATGAAAAACTGTTTTTT.

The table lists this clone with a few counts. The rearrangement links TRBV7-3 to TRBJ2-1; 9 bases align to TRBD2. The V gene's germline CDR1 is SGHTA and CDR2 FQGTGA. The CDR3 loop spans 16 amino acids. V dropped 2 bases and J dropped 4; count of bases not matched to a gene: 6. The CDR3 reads CASSLEALAGYNEQFF. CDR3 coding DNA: TGTGCCAGCAGCTTAGAGGCCCTAGCGGGGTACAATGAGCAGTTCTTC.